This T cell receptor (beta chain) was retrieved from a study of CD8+ T cells in alopecia areata. Turning to the study itself: Patients received oral tofacitinib, 5 to 10 mg twice daily, for moderate-to-severe alopecia areata.

Following RNA extraction, reverse transcription yielded cDNA that acted as the sequencing template. Clones were read by immunoSEQ multiplex PCR, and TCRdb kept only the in-frame ones, dropping some. This sample carries approximately 180,000 clones, roughly 59% of them seen once, and the ten largest clones take 1.7%. Both peripheral blood and punch biopsies of lesional scalp skin were obtained from patients who had alopecia areata. Points from the study as a whole: Clonality exceeded that of normal scalp in lesional scalp, most notably in alopecia totalis/universalis.

As to this clone: Its antigen remains unknown.

The CDR3 sequence is 11 residues long. V was cut by 4 bases and J by 8 bases, with 8 bases left in between. Germline V gene data show CDR1 as MGHDK and CDR2 as SYGVNS. The chain is built from TRBV25-1 and TRBJ1-1; the D is unclear. This sequence originates from a human donor with alopecia areata. Specimen: CD4+ T cells sorted from blood, collected at week 0. CDR3: CASSGQTEAFF. In DNA form, the CDR3 reads TGTGCCAGCAGTGGGCAGACCGAAGCTTTCTTT.